This T cell receptor beta chain was recorded in a study of control samples from healthy donors and cancer patients. This CDR3 region has 18 residues. V lost 4 bases, J lost 0 bases, and 6 bases stayed unmatched. Germline lookup yields CDR1 SGDLS and CDR2 YYNGEE. TCRdb keeps only in-frame clones here, not all; method: immunoSEQ multiplex PCR. Of around 180,000 clones listed, 91% were seen once; the top ten hold just over 2%. The specimen sequenced was blood. The V call is TRBV9, the J call TRBJ2-2, with TRBD2 matching 13 bases. The TCR originated in a woman aged 40 to 50 in good health. CDR3 nucleotides: TGTGCCAGCAGCATCACGACTAGCGGGGGGACGAACACCGGGGAGCTGTTTTTT. It translates to CASSITTSGGTNTGELFF.